One and the same sample provided the 17 T cell receptor beta chains below, sequenced in a study of OX40 agonist ivuxolimab in advanced cancers. Using immunoSEQ multiplex PCR, the repertoire was profiled, and TCRdb retains in-frame clones only, with some absent. The sample gives 60,000 to 85,000 clones, around 89% of which show up once; about 1% is in the top ten. The sequencing here drew on CD4+ or CD8+ T cells sorted from blood, taken in a trial of the OX40 agonist ivuxolimab. The receptors originated from an adult with an advanced solid tumor such as melanoma, head and neck, liver or kidney cancer.

The rearrangement uses TRBV19 and TRBJ1-1; no definite D call. Germline V CDR1 and CDR2: LNHDA, SQIVND (reference sequence). The length of the CDR3 is 14 residues. The ends were cut back, 3 bases at V and 1 base at J, with 9 bases in the middle. For the CDR3, the DNA is TGTGCCAGTAGTATTATACCTGGGAACACTGAAGCTTTCTTT. It yields the protein CASSIIPGNTEAFF. Full variable domain (remainder filled in from reference TRBV19 and TRBJ1-1): DGGITQSPKYLFRKEGQNVTLSCEQNLNHDAMYWYRQDPGQGLRLIYYSQIVNDFQKGDIAEGYSVSREKKESFPLTVTSAQKNPTAFYLCASSIIPGNTEAFFGQGTRLTVV.

With respect to this clone: This specimen includes other DNA sequences encoding the same CDR3. This rearrangement joins TRBV5-6 to TRBJ1-5; D ambiguous. Looked up from germline, CDR1 is SGHDT and CDR2 is YYEEEE. This CDR3 comprises 14 residues. V was trimmed by 0 bases and J by 9 bases, leaving 13 bases between them. For the CDR3, the DNA is TGTGCCAGCAGCTTGGAACAAGGTCGTTCGCCCCAGCATTTT. Translation gives CASSLEQGRSPQHF. Based on the CDR3 plus reference TRBV5-6 and TRBJ1-5, the full variable domain is DAGVTQSPTHLIKTRGQQVTLRCSPKSGHDTVSWYQQALGQGPQFIFQYYEEEERQRGNFPDRFSGHQFPNYSSELNVNALLLGDSALYLCASSLEQGRSPQHFGDGTRLSIL.

V and J are TRBV6-1 and TRBJ1-4; possibly TRBD1 for D (5 bases). The CDR3 extends over 18 amino acids. Trimming removed 3 bases from V and 2 bases from J, with 19 bases in between. Germline V CDR1 and CDR2: MNHNS, SASEGT. CDR3 DNA: TGTGCCAGCAGTGACCTACGGGGGAGTTGGGCTACTAATGAAAAACTGTTTTTT. It is translated as CASSDLRGSWATNEKLFF.

The chain couples TRBV7-2 to TRBJ2-3; 13 bases map to TRBD2. V was pared by 5 bases and J by 5 bases, with 4 bases of the junction left unmatched. Germline V gene lookup returns CDR1 SGHTA and CDR2 FQGNSA. This CDR3 is built from 15 residues. The CDR3 bases are TGTGCCAGCAGCCGACTAGCGGGAGGTTTAGATACGCAGTATTTT. Amino acid sequence: CASSRLAGGLDTQYF.

The J gene is TRBJ2-2, the V gene TRBV7-3; D assignment may be TRBD1 or TRBD2 (5 bases each). Trimming stripped 7 bases from V and 4 bases from J, with 16 bases between. The CDR3 covers 15 residues. Germline V gene data show CDR1 as SGHTA and CDR2 as FQGTGA. The chain's CDR3 is CASTEAARGTGELFF. The DNA of the CDR3 is TGTGCCAGCACGGAGGCGGCAAGGGGCACCGGGGAGCTGTTTTTT.

The chain links TRBV7-3 to TRBJ2-7; 7 bases align to TRBD1. V lost 4 bases and J lost 6; bases outside the gene matches: 6. Germline V gives CDR1 SGHTA, CDR2 FQGTGA. This CDR3 comprises 13 residues. The CDR3 reads CASSSTGAGEQYF. For the CDR3, the DNA is TGTGCCAGCAGCTCAACAGGGGCCGGCGAGCAGTACTTC.

The chain combines TRBV18 with TRBJ1-1; no reliable D call. Germline lookup yields CDR1 KGHSH and CDR2 LQKENI. Trimming took 1 base from V and 7 from J, leaving 10 bases between them. This CDR3 has 13 residues. CDR3 sequence reads: CASSPLSYGEAFF. The CDR3 region has the DNA TGTGCCAGCTCACCACTTAGCTACGGTGAAGCTTTCTTT.

V is TRBV28 and J is TRBJ2-5; no clear D. The end of the DNA aligns better with TRBJ2-7, so the J call may be wrong. Germline loops: CDR1 MDHEN, CDR2 SYDVKM. The CDR3 length is 14 residues. CDR3: CASSLKVRSYEQYF. DNA for the CDR3: TGTGCCAGCAGTTTGAAGGTCAGATCCTACGAGCAGTACTTC.

This chain connects TRBV5-1 to TRBJ2-4; 7 positions match TRBD1. V trimming: 4 bases; J trimming: 0 bases; junction bases outside the gene matches: 10. Germline V gene data show CDR1 as SGHRS and CDR2 as YFSETQ. The CDR3 is 17 amino acids. The CDR3 sequence is CASSPGPGGIAKNIQYF. The CDR3 coding sequence is TGCGCCAGCAGCCCAGGCCCAGGGGGAATAGCCAAAAACATTCAGTACTTC.

V and J are TRBV27 and TRBJ2-3; the D is unclear. CDR3 size: 15 residues. V lost 5 bases, J lost 2 bases, and 14 bases lay in between. The germline CDR1 and CDR2 sequences are MNHEY and SMNVEV (reference sequence). The CDR3 DNA sequence: TGTGCCAGCAGTACCTATACGAAGATCACAGATACGCAGTATTTT. It specifies CASSTYTKITDTQYF.

V is TRBV5-6 and J is TRBJ1-4, with 7 positions matching TRBD1. Losses at the gene ends were 0 bases for V and 1 base for J; bases not matched to a gene: 6. The V gene's germline CDR1 is SGHDT and CDR2 YYEEEE. The CDR3 has 17 amino acids. The CDR3: CASSLGSGGRTNEKLFF. CDR3 nucleotides: TGTGCCAGCAGCTTGGGTTCAGGGGGAAGAACTAATGAAAAACTGTTTTTT. Using reference TRBV5-6 and TRBJ1-4 for the parts outside the CDR3, the full variable domain is DAGVTQSPTHLIKTRGQQVTLRCSPKSGHDTVSWYQQALGQGPQFIFQYYEEEERQRGNFPDRFSGHQFPNYSSELNVNALLLGDSALYLCASSLGSGGRTNEKLFFGSGTQLSVL.

The CDR3 nucleotides are TGTGCCAGCAGCCCGCGGACAGGATCCACCGGGGAGCTGTTTTTT. This encodes CASSPRTGSTGELFF. The J gene is TRBJ2-2, the V gene TRBV7-9; 7 bases map to TRBD1. CDR3 length equals 15 residues. CDR1 is SEHNR, CDR2 FQNEAQ, per germline (reference sequence). V was clipped by 5 bases and J by 4 bases; unmatched bases: 7.

The chain carries TRBV28 and TRBJ2-7, with D hard to call. The CDR3 length is 15 residues. The germline V gene has CDR1 MDHEN and CDR2 SYDVKM. Trimming shortened V by 2 bases and J by 6 bases, and 17 bases separated the two germline ends. CDR3 amino acids: CASSLTGGFLSEQYF. CDR3 sequence (DNA): TGTGCCAGCAGTTTAACGGGCGGTTTTCTTTCCGAGCAGTACTTC.

J is TRBJ2-5 and V is TRBV4-2; a possible D gene is TRBD2 (6 bases). This CDR3 spans 16 amino acids. CDR1 LGHNA and CDR2 YNFKEQ come from the germline V gene. V dropped 2 bases and J dropped 5 bases, with 18 bases sitting between them. CDR3 in amino acids: CASSQPPGGVRETQYF. The DNA of the CDR3 is TGTGCCAGCAGCCAACCCCCGGGCGGGGTACGGGAGACCCAGTACTTC.

The V and J genes are TRBV5-1 and TRBJ2-7, with D tentatively TRBD2 (5 bases). The germline gives CDR1 SGHRS, CDR2 YFSETQ. The CDR3 is 15 amino acids. V was trimmed by 0 bases and J by 2 bases, leaving 12 bases between them. The CDR3 nucleotides are TGCGCCAGCAGCTTGGCCGGGATAAACCCCTACGAGCAGTACTTC. Protein sequence: CASSLAGINPYEQYF.

This clone was seen just once. A read error may produce the germline difference seen at one junction end. The V and J genes are TRBV5-1 and TRBJ1-2, with TRBD1 identical over 10 bases. Germline lookup yields CDR1 SGHRS and CDR2 YFSETQ. This CDR3 has 16 amino acids. In DNA, the CDR3 is TGCGCCAGCAGCCCGGAAGGGACAGGGGCCGCCTATGGCTGCACCTTC. It translates to CASSPEGTGAAYGCTF.

V and J are TRBV7-9 and TRBJ1-1, with D tentatively TRBD1 (6 bases). The CDR3 is 16 amino acids. V was shortened by 5 bases and J by 0 bases, with 16 bases between the two germline ends. Germline CDR1 is SEHNR and CDR2 is FQNEAQ (reference sequence). CDR3 residues: CASSPNRVLMNTEAFF. DNA for the CDR3: TGTGCCAGCAGCCCTAACAGGGTCCTTATGAACACTGAAGCTTTCTTT. Filled out from reference TRBV7-9 and TRBJ1-1, the complete variable domain reads DTGVSQNPRHKITKRGQNVTFRCDPISEHNRLYWYRQTLGQGPEFLTYFQNEAQLEKSRLLSDRFSAERPKGSFSTLEIQRTEQGDSAMYLCASSPNRVLMNTEAFFGQGTRLTVV.